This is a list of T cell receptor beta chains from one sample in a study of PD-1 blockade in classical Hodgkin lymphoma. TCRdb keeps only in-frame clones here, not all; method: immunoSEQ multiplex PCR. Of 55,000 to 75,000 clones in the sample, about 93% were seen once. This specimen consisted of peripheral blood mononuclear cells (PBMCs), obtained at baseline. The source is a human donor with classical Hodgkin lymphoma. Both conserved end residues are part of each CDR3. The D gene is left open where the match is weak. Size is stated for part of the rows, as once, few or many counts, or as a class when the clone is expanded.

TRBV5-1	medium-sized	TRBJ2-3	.	TGCGCCAGCAGCTTGGGACAGAGCACAGATACGCAGTATTTT	CASSLGQSTDTQYF
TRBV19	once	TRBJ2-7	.	TGTGCCAGTAGTTCTCCGGGCTCCTACGAGCAGTACTTC	CASSSPGSYEQYF
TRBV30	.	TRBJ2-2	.	TGTGCCTGGAGTGAGGCCGGGGAGCTGTTTTTT	CAWSEAGELFF
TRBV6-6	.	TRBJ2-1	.	TGTGCCAGCAGTTCCCCAGTGGAGAACAATGAGCAGTTCTTC	CASSSPVENNEQFF
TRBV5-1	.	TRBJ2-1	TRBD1	TGCGCCAGCAGCCTATTAAACAGGGGGCTGGCGAATGAGCAGTTCTTC	CASSLLNRGLANEQFF
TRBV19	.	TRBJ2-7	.	TGTGCCAGTAGTACTCTGCAGGGGAAGAAGGACGAGCAGTACTTC	CASSTLQGKKDEQYF
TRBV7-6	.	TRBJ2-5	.	TGTGCCAGCAGCTTATCTCTTGTCGAGGAGACCCAGTACTTC	CASSLSLVEETQYF
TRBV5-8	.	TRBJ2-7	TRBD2	TGTGCCAGCAGCCCAGGGACTAGGGAGGTCCACGAGCAGTACTTC	CASSPGTREVHEQYF
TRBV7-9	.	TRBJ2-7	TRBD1	TGTGCCAGCAGCCCGGGGACAGCCCTACTCTCCTACGAGCAGTACTTC	CASSPGTALLSYEQYF
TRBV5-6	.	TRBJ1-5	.	TGTGCCAGCAGCCCCGGACAGTTCCAGCCCCAGCATTTT	CASSPGQFQPQHF
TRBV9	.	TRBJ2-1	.	TGTGCCAGCAGCGTAGCGACAGGCTCCTACAATGAGCAGTTCTTC	CASSVATGSYNEQFF
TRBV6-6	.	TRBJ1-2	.	TGTGCCAGCAGTTACTCAGGGCAGTTTAACTATGGCTACACCTTC	CASSYSGQFNYGYTF
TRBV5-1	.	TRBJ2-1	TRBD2	TGCGCCAGCAGCTTTACGGGACTAGCGGGTGTTTACAATGAGCAGTTCTTC	CASSFTGLAGVYNEQFF
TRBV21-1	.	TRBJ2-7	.	TGTGCCAGCAGCACCATAGGGGGACAGGGGAATATCTACGAGCAGTACTTC	CASSTIGGQGNIYEQYF
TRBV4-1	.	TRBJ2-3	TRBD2	TGCGCCAGCAGCCAACCGCTAGCGGCAGATACGCAGTATTTT	CASSQPLAADTQYF
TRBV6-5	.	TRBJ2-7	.	TGTGCCAGCAGTTACTCTAGCGGTGCCTACGAGCAGTACTTC	CASSYSSGAYEQYF
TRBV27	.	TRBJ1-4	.	TGTGCCAGCAGTTTATACCCGACACGGGTGGGGGGTGCAACTAATGAAAAACTGTTTTTT	CASSLYPTRVGGATNEKLFF
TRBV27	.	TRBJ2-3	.	TGTGCCAGCAGTGTCAACACAGATACGCAGTATTTT	CASSVNTDTQYF
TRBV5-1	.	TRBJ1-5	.	TGCGCCAGCAGCTTTTCTGGGGATCAGCCCCAGCATTTT	CASSFSGDQPQHF
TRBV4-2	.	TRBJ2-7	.	TGTGCCAGCAGCCAAGATAGCGTATACAGGACCTCAACCCGCTACGAGCAGTACTTC	CASSQDSVYRTSTRYEQYF
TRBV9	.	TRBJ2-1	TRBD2	TGTGCCAGCAGCGTAGAAAGGCTAGCGGGCCACAATGAGCAGTTCTTC	CASSVERLAGHNEQFF
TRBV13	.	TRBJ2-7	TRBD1	TGTGCCAGCAGCCCCTCGGCGGGGACAGGGGGATACGAGCAGTACTTC	CASSPSAGTGGYEQYF
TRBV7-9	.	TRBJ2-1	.	TGTGCCAGCAGCTCCGGACTTACCTCTTACAATGAGCAGTTCTTC	CASSSGLTSYNEQFF
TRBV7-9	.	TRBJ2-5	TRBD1	TGTGCCAGCAGCTTAGCGGACAGGGTGTACCAAGAGACCCAGTACTTC	CASSLADRVYQETQYF
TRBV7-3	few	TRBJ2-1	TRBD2	TGTGCCAGCAGCTTAAACCCCGAACTAGCGGGGAACAATGAGCAGTTCTTC	CASSLNPELAGNNEQFF
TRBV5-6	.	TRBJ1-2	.	TGTGCCAGCAGCTTGGAGGGTGCCCGCCGCTATGGCTACACCTTC	CASSLEGARRYGYTF
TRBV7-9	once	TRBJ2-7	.	TGTGCCAGCAGCTCTCGACAGGCTGAGGACGAGCAGTACTTC	CASSSRQAEDEQYF
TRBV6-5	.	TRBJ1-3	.	TGTGCCAGCAGCCGCACTGGCTCTGGAAACACCATATATTTT	CASSRTGSGNTIYF
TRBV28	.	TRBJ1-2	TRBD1	TGTGCCAGCAGTCTCCCCCGCGACAGGGCGGGTGATGTTAACTATGGCTACACCTTC	CASSLPRDRAGDVNYGYTF
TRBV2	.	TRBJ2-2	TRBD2	TGTGCCAGCAGTGGGGTACTAGCGGGGGTAAAGAACACCGGGGAGCTGTTTTTT	CASSGVLAGVKNTGELFF
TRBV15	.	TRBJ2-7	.	TGTGCCACCAGCCCTGGCACCCCCTACGAGCAGTACTTC	CATSPGTPYEQYF
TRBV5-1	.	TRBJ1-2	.	TGCGCCAGCAGCTTGGGGGACTTCAACTATGGCTACACCTTC	CASSLGDFNYGYTF
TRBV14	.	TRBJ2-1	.	TGTGCCAGCAGCCGACGGTTCTCCAATGAGCAGTTCTTC	CASSRRFSNEQFF
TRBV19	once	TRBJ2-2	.	TGTGCCAGTAGTATAGTGGGCAACCTTCCTCGGACCGCAGGGGAGCTGTTTTTT	CASSIVGNLPRTAGELFF
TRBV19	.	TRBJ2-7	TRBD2	TGTGCCAGTAGTATACTACTAGCGGGAGGCTCCTACGAGCAGTACTTC	CASSILLAGGSYEQYF
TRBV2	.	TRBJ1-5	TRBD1	TGTGCCAGCTTAAACCGGGACAGGGGTAATCAGCCCCAGCATTTT	CASLNRDRGNQPQHF
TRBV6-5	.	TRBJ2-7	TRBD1	TGTGCCAGCAGTACGACAGGGGGCTCCTACGAGCAGTACTTC	CASSTTGGSYEQYF
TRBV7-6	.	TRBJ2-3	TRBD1	TGTGCCAGCAGCTTATCGACAGGGACAGATACGCAGTATTTT	CASSLSTGTDTQYF
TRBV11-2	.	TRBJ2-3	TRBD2	TGTGCCAGCAGCTCGACTAGCCCCGCGCAGTATTTT	CASSSTSPAQYF
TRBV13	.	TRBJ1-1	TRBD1	TGTGCCAGCAGCCCCTGGGACAGAAACACTGAAGCTTTCTTT	CASSPWDRNTEAFF
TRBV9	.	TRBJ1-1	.	TGTGCCAGCAGCGTAGTTTTTAGGGGGGAAGCTTTCTTT	CASSVVFRGEAFF
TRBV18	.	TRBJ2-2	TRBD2	TGTGCCAGCTCCCGAGCGGGGGTGAACACCGGGGAGCTGTTTTTT	CASSRAGVNTGELFF
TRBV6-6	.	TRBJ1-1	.	TGTGCCAGCATCCCACCCGGGGCGGGGGCTGAAGCTTTCTTT	CASIPPGAGAEAFF
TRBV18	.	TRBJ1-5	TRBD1	TGTGCCAGCTCACCTACCGGGACAGGGGATCAGCCCCAGCATTTT	CASSPTGTGDQPQHF
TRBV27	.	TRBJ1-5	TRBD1	TGTGCCAGCAGTACCGGGACAGTGCGCAATCAGCCCCAGCATTTT	CASSTGTVRNQPQHF
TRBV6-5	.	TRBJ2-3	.	TGTGCCAGCAGTTATTCGAAAACTAGCACAGATACGCAGTATTTT	CASSYSKTSTDTQYF
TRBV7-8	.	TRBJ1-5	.	TGTGCCAGCAGCCCGCGGGCGGATAATCAGCCCCAGCATTTT	CASSPRADNQPQHF
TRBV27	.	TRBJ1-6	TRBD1	TGTGCCAGCAGTTTCGGGGAGGGGGCTAGTTCACCCCTCCACTTT	CASSFGEGASSPLHF